This T cell receptor (beta chain) was sequenced in a study of breast tumors, draining lymph nodes, adjacent tissues (dated by TCRdb to the mid-2010s). Turning to the overall study: The study compared TCR beta repertoires across tumor, adjacent nontumor tissue and axillary lymph nodes from breast cancer patients. In human breast cancer, the study set out to assess how tumor, surrounding tissue and draining lymph node repertoires relate to one another and whether T cells might be exchanged between them.

The germline V gene sets CDR1 to SGHRS and CDR2 to YFSETQ. Trimming costs V 3 bases and J 2 bases, and their ends lie 2 bases apart. Measured from the cysteine to the phenylalanine, the CDR3 is 11 residues long. The retained sequence is limited to the CDR3, 33 bases, with the frame set at the first base. Sequencing instrument: Illumina HiSeq 2000. TCR beta chain libraries were generated through multiplex PCR amplification. High-throughput sequencing was used to analyze the amplified TCR beta chain products. The public reads were run again by TCRdb, first through fastp at Q25 and then through MiXCR, and only productive beta chains were kept. Rows matching on CDR3 protein sequence are summarized as one entry with the most common DNA and genes. The sample includes over 10,000 distinct CDR3 sequences, with approximately 70% observed a single time. The ten largest make up about 45% of the sample. The study at large found these results: The data were considered consistent with most tumor T cells being derived from the lymph node and subsequently expanding within tumor tissue. Tumor T-cell repertoires showed less diversity than lymph node repertoires and more diversity than nontumor tissue repertoires, and tumor T-cell repertoires showed preferential V and J gene usage. The similarity between tumor and nontumor tissue repertoires was significantly greater in luminal-like breast cancer than in basal-like breast cancer. The study presented the conclusion that tumor T cells originate in lymph nodes as consistent with a hypothesis, not as something directly demonstrated.

As to this clonotype: It has no known antigen specificity. No much larger clone exists at a distance of one base, and base qualities are not known.

Adjacent samples were composed of nontumor breast tissue surrounding the tumor. This receptor was obtained from a female donor with breast cancer. Some clones in this sample may be carry-over from other donors' samples. Sequencing was done on a sample of tumor-adjacent breast tissue. The chain links TRBV5-1 with TRBJ2-5, with the D gene not confidently named. The bases are TGCGCCAGCAGCTATCAAGAGACCCAGTACTTC. The resulting protein is CASSYQETQYF.